This TCR beta chain was captured in a study of blood T cell repertoires in COVID-19. Study context: From the United States, Italy and Spain came samples of acute and convalescent COVID-19. T cells, B-cell-depleted T cells, or PBMCs provided the cDNA or gDNA that served as material.

This CDR3 spans 16 amino acids. The V gene lost 0 bases and the J gene lost 4 bases, with 14 bases spanning the gap. Germline-derived CDR1 and CDR2 are SGHNT and YYREEE (reference sequence). Generated by immunoSEQ multiplex PCR, the TCRdb table keeps only in-frame clones and is missing some. The table shows about 280,000 clones, with around 88% occurring only once. Participant age was about 18 to 95 years, and participants resided in fewer than 25 US areas. Cohorts were determined from participant-reported clinical history. This TCR came from a woman aged 40-49 years who had recovered from COVID-19. Material: PBMCs or T cells enriched from blood (not recorded which). The chain links TRBV5-4 to TRBJ2-1; a weak D match, TRBD2 (7 bases). CDR3 region: CASSLAGGAVYNEQFF. The CDR3 coding sequence is TGTGCCAGCAGCTTGGCGGGGGGCGCGGTGTACAATGAGCAGTTCTTC.